The 18 T cell receptor beta chains reported below all come from one sample, sequenced in a study of blood T cell repertoires in COVID-19. Method: immunoSEQ multiplex PCR; TCRdb's copy keeps in-frame clones and lacks some. There are about 24,000 clones in the sample; over 80% occur only once, and roughly 23% lies in the top ten. The sequenced sample consisted of peripheral blood. The receptor set was obtained from a human donor with active COVID-19. The donor label of this sample is uncertain.

In this sample, this clone turned up once. This chain joins TRBV7-2 and TRBJ2-2; 9 bases fit TRBD2. The CDR3 extends over 16 amino acids. Germline trimming cut 5 bases from V and 4 bases from J; bases unmatched to any gene: 8. Germline CDR1 SGHTA, CDR2 FQGNSA. The CDR3 sequence is CASSRVAGAITGELFF. In DNA, the CDR3 is TGTGCCAGCAGCCGGGTAGCGGGGGCGATCACCGGGGAGCTGTTTTTT.

This rearrangement joins TRBV12-3 or TRBV12-4 to TRBJ2-1; no reliable D call. The V end was cut by 6 bases, the J end by 5 bases, with 11 bases between. The CDR3 loop spans 13 amino acids. The CDR3 is CASRLSVDNEQFF. The CDR3 coding sequence is TGTGCCAGCAGACTCAGCGTCGACAATGAGCAGTTCTTC.

V usage is TRBV7-8 and J usage is TRBJ1-1; perhaps TRBD1 as D (5 bases). From germline, CDR1 is SGHVS and CDR2 FQNEAQ. The CDR3 is 12 residues long. Trimming stripped 1 base from V and 10 bases from J, with 10 bases between. The CDR3 bases are TGTGCCAGCAGCTTAGAGGCGGGGGGAGCTTTCTTT. It translates to CASSLEAGGAFF.

The chain couples TRBV10-3 to TRBJ1-2; possibly TRBD1 for D (6 bases). This CDR3 region has 12 residues. Looked up from germline, CDR1 is ENHRY and CDR2 is SYGVKD. The germline V and J ends were trimmed by 11 bases and 5 bases, with 15 bases remaining between them. CDR3 loop: CALHRAGYGYTF. CDR3 bases: TGTGCCTTACACAGGGCTGGGTATGGCTACACCTTC.

The J gene is TRBJ2-1, the V gene TRBV9, with 15 positions matching TRBD2. The germline V gene encodes CDR1 SGDLS and CDR2 YYNGEE. The junction had 9 bases not matched to a gene; V was cut back by 5 bases and J by 15 bases. The CDR3 has 14 amino acids. The CDR3, as DNA: TGTGCCAGCAGGCCGGGACTAGCGGGGGGTCCAGCGTTCTTC. Its translation: CASRPGLAGGPAFF. The whole variable domain, remainder taken from reference TRBV9 and TRBJ2-1, is DSGVTQTPKHLITATGQRVTLRCSPRSGDLSVYWYQQSLDQGLQFLIQYYNGEERAKGNILERFSAQQFPDLHSELNLSSLELGDSALYFCASRPGLAGGPAFFGPGTRLTVL.

The chain carries TRBV29-1 and TRBJ1-5; D may be TRBD1 (6 bases). This CDR3 region has 12 residues. The V end was cut by 6 bases, the J end by 5 bases, with 11 bases between. From germline, CDR1 is SQVTM and CDR2 ANQGSEA. The CDR3 region is CSVGARDQPQHF. The CDR3 bases are TGCAGCGTGGGGGCTCGCGATCAGCCCCAGCATTTT. The complete variable domain, with remaining parts taken from reference TRBV29-1 and TRBJ1-5, reads SAVISQKPSRDICQRGTSLTIQCQVDSQVTMMFWYRQQPGQSLTLIATANQGSEATYESGFVIDKFPISRPNLTFSTLTVSNMSPEDSSIYLCSVGARDQPQHFGDGTRLSIL.

This clone was recorded only once. The J gene is TRBJ1-2, the V gene TRBV4-3; D is undetermined. CDR3 size: 13 residues. CDR1 and CDR2 (germline): LGHNA, YSLEER. V was clipped by 0 bases and J by 1 base, with 3 bases between them. CDR3 sequence (DNA): TGCGCCAGCAGCCAAGAACTTAACTATGGCTACACCTTC. Translation: CASSQELNYGYTF.

The V call is TRBV28, the J call TRBJ1-5; D is uncertain. The CDR3 length is 16 residues. Trimming took 4 bases from V and 2 from J, leaving 15 bases between them. CDR1 is MDHEN, CDR2 SYDVKM, per germline. CDR3 DNA sequence: TGTGCCAGCAGTTCCACTACACGGTACGGCAATCAGCCCCAGCATTTT. Protein product: CASSSTTRYGNQPQHF.

The J gene is TRBJ1-1, the V gene TRBV5-8; TRBD1 aligns across 8 bases. With V trimmed by 5 bases and J by 7 bases, 10 bases remained unmatched. From germline, CDR1 is SGHTS and CDR2 YDEGEE. The CDR3 loop spans 14 amino acids. The CDR3 nucleotides read TGTGCCAGCAGTTTTGGACAGGGACGGGGTGAAGCTTTCTTT. Translation: CASSFGQGRGEAFF.

This clone was detected a few times. The chain recombines TRBV19 with TRBJ1-2, with D possibly TRBD1 on 5 matching bases. The CDR3 spans 12 residues. Trimming took 7 bases from V and 6 from J, leaving 12 bases between them. Germline V gene data show CDR1 as LNHDA and CDR2 as SQIVND (reference sequence). CDR3 nucleotides: TGTGCCAGTAACATCGGGGGGGATGGCTACACCTTC. It yields the protein CASNIGGDGYTF.

The rearrangement joins TRBV9 to TRBJ2-5; 14 bases line up with TRBD2. Trimming at V came to 4 bases and at J to 2 bases, leaving 4 bases not matched to a gene. The CDR3 covers 16 residues. Germline V lookup: CDR1 SGDLS, CDR2 YYNGEE. In nucleotides, the CDR3 is TGTGCCAGCAGCCGACGACTAGCGGGGGGGCAAGAGACCCAGTACTTC. Protein: CASSRRLAGGQETQYF.

V is TRBV6-5 and J is TRBJ1-1, with 9 positions matching TRBD1. CDR1 and CDR2 from the germline V gene are MNHEY and SVGAGI. CDR3 size: 15 residues. V dropped 0 bases and J dropped 5; count of bases not matched to a gene: 4. CDR3 residues: CASSYSTGGWTEAFF. CDR3 sequence (DNA): TGTGCCAGCAGTTACTCCACAGGGGGCTGGACTGAAGCTTTCTTT.

The chain is built from TRBV28 and TRBJ2-2; tentative D call: TRBD2 (5 bases). Germline CDR1 and CDR2: MDHEN and SYDVKM. V dropped 2 bases and J dropped 3 bases, with 16 bases sitting between them. This CDR3 region has 17 residues. The CDR3 region is CASSLGPGRDDTGELFF. In nucleotides, the CDR3 is TGTGCCAGCAGTTTAGGTCCGGGCCGGGATGACACCGGGGAGCTGTTTTTT.

The chain uses TRBV18 and TRBJ1-1, with D possibly TRBD1 on 5 matching bases. Germline V gene data show CDR1 as KGHSH and CDR2 as LQKENI. V gave up 0 bases and J gave up 2 bases, with 16 bases separating them. This CDR3 region has 17 residues. The DNA for the CDR3 is TGTGCCAGCTCACCACCCCAGGGTCCAATACTAAACACTGAAGCTTTCTTT. Amino acid sequence: CASSPPQGPILNTEAFF.

The chain joins TRBV7-9 to TRBJ2-1, with a tentative D call TRBD2 (5 bases). The V gene lost 1 base and the J gene lost 3 bases, with 7 bases spanning the gap. This CDR3 spans 14 amino acids. The germline gives CDR1 SEHNR, CDR2 FQNEAQ (reference sequence). This CDR3 reads CASSLVASYNEQFF. In nucleotides, the CDR3 is TGTGCCAGCAGCTTAGTAGCGAGCTACAATGAGCAGTTCTTC.

The chain combines TRBV7-8 with TRBJ1-4, with D possibly TRBD1 on 6 matching bases. Looked up from germline, CDR1 is SGHVS and CDR2 is FQNEAQ. This CDR3 is built from 15 residues. V was shortened by 2 bases and J by 4 bases, with 11 bases between the two germline ends. CDR3 nucleotide sequence: TGTGCCAGCAGCTTAAGGCCAGGGGATAATGAAAAACTGTTTTTT. This translates into CASSLRPGDNEKLFF.

The rearrangement uses TRBV7-9 and TRBJ1-5; 8 positions agree with TRBD1. V lost 5 bases, J lost 5 bases, and 5 bases stayed unmatched. The CDR3 is 14 residues long. Per the germline V gene, CDR1 is SEHNR and CDR2 is FQNEAQ (reference sequence). CDR3 DNA sequence: TGTGCCAGCAGCCCACAGGGGGTTGATCAGCCCCAGCATTTT. As protein: CASSPQGVDQPQHF.

The chain employs TRBV19 and TRBJ2-2, with 8 bases identical to TRBD2. CDR3 length equals 16 residues. V dropped 8 bases and J dropped 5; count of bases not matched to a gene: 13. Germline assignment: CDR1 LNHDA and CDR2 SQIVND (reference sequence). The DNA for the CDR3 is TGTGCCAGTGGAGGGGAGCGGGAGTCGGGTACCGGGGAGCTGTTTTTT. Its protein product is CASGGERESGTGELFF.